These 23 T cell receptor beta chains originate from one sample sequenced in a study of blood T cell repertoires in COVID-19. Assay used: immunoSEQ multiplex PCR; TCRdb lists only in-frame clones, some missing. The data contain under 300,000 clones, around 82% of them singletons. Material: peripheral blood. The receptors were sampled from a woman of 80 years or more with active or convalescent COVID-19.

The chain uses TRBV6-1 and TRBJ2-1, with D unclear. With 1 base removed from V and 0 bases from J, the gap between germline ends came to 16 bases. Per the germline V gene, CDR1 is MNHNS and CDR2 is SASEGT. The CDR3 has 18 residues. The chain's CDR3 is CASSEGVVNSHSYNEQFF. CDR3 nucleotide sequence: TGTGCCAGCAGTGAAGGCGTCGTTAACAGCCACTCCTACAATGAGCAGTTCTTC.

This chain uses TRBV5-1 with TRBJ1-2; possibly TRBD1 for D (5 bases). This CDR3 has 14 amino acids. The V end lost 4 bases, the J end lost 2 bases, and 12 bases lay between the germline ends. The V gene's germline CDR1 is SGHRS and CDR2 YFSETQ. In nucleotides, the CDR3 is TGCGCCAGCAGCCGGGGGGACGGGAACTATGGCTACACCTTC. This sequence encodes CASSRGDGNYGYTF.

The chain joins TRBV19 to TRBJ1-2; D unresolved. From germline, CDR1 is LNHDA and CDR2 SQIVND (reference sequence). The CDR3 consists of 12 residues. The V and J ends lost 2 bases and 4 bases respectively, with 5 bases between them. CDR3 region: CASSIIGYGYTF. For the CDR3, the DNA is TGTGCCAGTAGTATAATCGGCTATGGCTACACCTTC.

J is TRBJ1-1 and V is TRBV5-1, with D hard to call. Looked up from germline, CDR1 is SGHRS and CDR2 is YFSETQ. The CDR3 totals 14 residues. The germline V and J ends were trimmed by 0 bases and 1 base, with 7 bases remaining between them. The CDR3 coding sequence is TGCGCCAGCAGCTTGGCGCCGGGGAACACTGAAGCTTTCTTT. Residues: CASSLAPGNTEAFF.

The gene calls are TRBV6-5 and TRBJ1-3; no clear D gene. The length of the CDR3 is 13 residues. Germline CDR1 reads MNHEY; CDR2 reads SVGAGI. Trimming removed 4 bases from V and 4 bases from J, with 8 bases in between. The CDR3 is CASSSVGGNTIYF. The CDR3 nucleotides are TGTGCCAGCAGTTCCGTCGGGGGAAACACCATATATTTT.

The gene calls are TRBV4-1 and TRBJ2-1, with 8 bases identical to TRBD2. Germline V gives CDR1 MGHRA, CDR2 YSYEKL. The length of the CDR3 is 16 residues. V lost 2 bases and J lost 10; bases outside the gene matches: 13. As DNA, the CDR3 is TGCGCCAGCAGCCAAACTCCCAGCGGGGGAAACAGGGAGCAGTTCTTC. Its protein product is CASSQTPSGGNREQFF.

This clone is a singleton in its sample. The V gene is TRBV6-6, the J gene TRBJ2-3; 7 bases agree with TRBD1. Germline CDR1 and CDR2: MNHNY and SVGAGI (reference sequence). The V and J ends lost 6 bases and 1 base, in that order; junction bases with no gene match: 4. The CDR3 spans 14 residues. The CDR3 loop reads CASRGGQGTDTQYF. CDR3 bases: TGTGCCAGCAGAGGAGGACAGGGCACAGATACGCAGTATTTT.

This clone has a single count. V usage is TRBV29-1 and J usage is TRBJ2-1, with 12 bases lining up with TRBD2. With 4 bases clipped from V and 5 bases from J, the junction kept 3 bases outside the gene matches. This CDR3 comprises 14 residues. Germline V gene data show CDR1 as SQVTM and CDR2 as ANQGSEA. The CDR3 sequence: CSVGRLAGDNEQFF. CDR3 in DNA: TGCAGCGTTGGCAGACTAGCGGGAGACAATGAGCAGTTCTTC.

This chain uses TRBV7-9 with TRBJ1-4, with 8 bases matching TRBD1. V shed 4 bases and J 8 bases; nucleotides not matched to a gene: 9. The CDR3 covers 15 residues. Germline loops: CDR1 SEHNR, CDR2 FQNEAQ (reference sequence). The CDR3 nucleotides are TGTGCCAGCAGCTCGCAGACAGGGGTTCGGGAAAAACTGTTTTTT. Amino acids: CASSSQTGVREKLFF.

This chain connects TRBV30 to TRBJ2-1, with D perhaps TRBD1 (6 bases). Germline CDR1 GTSNPN, CDR2 SVGIG (reference sequence). Trimming left V 0 bases short and J 4 bases short, with 19 bases between. This CDR3 spans 17 amino acids. The CDR3 sequence is CAWSVRGGSGAYNEQFF. The CDR3 bases are TGTGCCTGGAGTGTCCGGGGTGGGTCAGGGGCGTACAATGAGCAGTTCTTC.

The gene calls are TRBV19 and TRBJ1-2, with 9 positions matching TRBD1. From germline, CDR1 is LNHDA and CDR2 SQIVND (reference sequence). The CDR3 sequence is 13 residues long. Trimming at V came to 3 bases and at J to 11 bases, leaving 7 bases not matched to a gene. DNA of the CDR3: TGTGCCAGTAGTATCGGAACAGGGGGCGAATACACCTTC. Its translation is CASSIGTGGEYTF.

The chain has TRBV27 and TRBJ1-3, with a weak D call TRBD1 (6 bases). V lost 8 bases and J lost 3, with 14 bases in between. CDR1 and CDR2 from the germline V gene are MNHEY and SMNVEV (reference sequence). The CDR3 consists of 14 residues. The CDR3 region has the DNA TGTGCCAGCCGAGCATCAGGGGTTGGAAACACCATATATTTT. It yields the protein CASRASGVGNTIYF.

V and J are TRBV28 and TRBJ2-5; D gene uncertain. Trimming left V 7 bases short and J 0 bases short, with 12 bases between. CDR1 is MDHEN, CDR2 SYDVKM, per germline. The CDR3 loop spans 14 amino acids. The CDR3 region is CASTLGSYQETQYF. For the CDR3, the DNA is TGTGCCAGCACCCTGGGCTCGTACCAAGAGACCCAGTACTTC.

The chain uses TRBV19 and TRBJ1-2; 12 positions match TRBD1. The CDR3 sequence is 12 residues long. J lost 7 bases, V lost 8 bases, and 2 bases had no gene match. Germline V gene sequence: CDR1 LNHDA, CDR2 SQIVND (reference sequence). The CDR3 DNA reads TGTGCCAGTGGGACAGGGGGCTTTGGCTACACCTTC. This gives the protein CASGTGGFGYTF. The whole variable domain, filled in from reference TRBV19 and TRBJ1-2, reads DGGITQSPKYLFRKEGQNVTLSCEQNLNHDAMYWYRQDPGQGLRLIYYSQIVNDFQKGDIAEGYSVSREKKESFPLTVTSAQKNPTAFYLCASGTGGFGYTFGSGTRLTVV.

The rearrangement links TRBV5-4 to TRBJ2-3; 9 positions match TRBD2. This CDR3 has 14 residues. V shed 5 bases and J 6 bases; nucleotides not matched to a gene: 7. The germline V gene encodes CDR1 SGHNT and CDR2 YYREEE (reference sequence). CDR3 in DNA: TGTGCCAGCAGAGTCCGCAGCGGGGGGGATACGCAGTATTTT. Protein product: CASRVRSGGDTQYF.

The chain recombines TRBV10-3 with TRBJ2-2, with D possibly being TRBD1 (5 bases). This CDR3 contains 14 residues. Trimming removed 4 bases at V and 2 bases at J, with 8 bases between. CDR1 is ENHRY and CDR2 is SYGVKD in the germline V gene. The chain's CDR3 is CAISGQGNTGELFF. CDR3 in DNA: TGTGCCATCAGTGGTCAGGGCAACACCGGGGAGCTGTTTTTT.

Worth noting for this clone: One end of the junction does not line up with germline, which may come from a read error. The CDR3 nucleotides are TGTGCCACCAGTGTTTTGGACTACCAGTACTTC. Encoded protein: CATSVLDYQYF. This sequence joins TRBV24-1 and TRBJ2-5; D may be TRBD2 (6 bases). Germline assignment: CDR1 KGHDR and CDR2 SFDVKD. This CDR3 is built from 11 residues.

This chain joins TRBV18 and TRBJ2-7; D unclear. CDR3 length: 14 residues. The V end was cut by 3 bases, the J end by 5 bases, with 14 bases between. Germline V gene lookup returns CDR1 KGHSH and CDR2 LQKENI. CDR3 protein: CASSPSAPRDEQYF. The CDR3, as DNA: TGTGCCAGCTCACCCTCGGCCCCCCGGGACGAGCAGTACTTC.

The chain's CDR3 is CASSEGQGWTDTQYF. Here the CDR3 DNA reads TGTGCCAGCAGTGAAGGACAGGGATGGACAGATACGCAGTATTTT. This chain uses TRBV6-1 with TRBJ2-3; TRBD1 matches 7 bases. The CDR3 is made up of 15 amino acids. The germline V gene encodes CDR1 MNHNS and CDR2 SASEGT. J was trimmed by 3 bases and V by 1 base; bases with no gene match: 4.

The CDR3 reads CSVVGRGVYEQYF. CDR3 coding DNA: TGCAGCGTTGTAGGTCGCGGCGTTTACGAGCAGTACTTC. This rearrangement joins TRBV29-1 to TRBJ2-7; no reliable D call. CDR1 is SQVTM and CDR2 is ANQGSEA in the germline V gene. This CDR3 contains 13 residues. The germline V and J ends were trimmed by 4 bases and 4 bases, with 14 bases remaining between them.

CDR3 DNA sequence: TGCGCCAGCAGCCCAGAAAGCGGGAGACCCTACAATGAGCAGTTCTTC. This translates into CASSPESGRPYNEQFF. This sequence joins TRBV5-1 and TRBJ2-1; 8 bases match TRBD2. After removal of 4 bases from V and 2 bases from J, the junction contained 8 bases not matched to a gene. This CDR3 comprises 16 residues. The germline gives CDR1 SGHRS, CDR2 YFSETQ.

The chain uses TRBV6-1 and TRBJ1-6; TRBD1 matches 9 bases. CDR1 MNHNS and CDR2 SASEGT come from the germline V gene. CDR3 length equals 18 residues. J was trimmed by 14 bases and V by 1 base; bases with no gene match: 18. DNA for the CDR3: TGTGCCAGCAGTGAAGTTCAGCCGGGGACAGGGTTATGGGGAACCCTCCACTTT. Encoded protein: CASSEVQPGTGLWGTLHF.

The genes are TRBV4-1 and TRBJ2-4, with TRBD2 matching over 13 bases. The CDR3 length is 18 residues. J gave up 5 bases and V 1 base, and 8 bases lay outside the gene matches. Germline lookup yields CDR1 MGHRA and CDR2 YSYEKL. The CDR3, as DNA: TGCGCCAGCAGCCAAGTTCAAACTAGCGGGGGGGCGGAAAACATTCAGTACTTC. This codes for CASSQVQTSGGAENIQYF.